The entry that follows covers one TCR beta chain sequence. A second PCR of 7 to 11 cycles used a sample-barcoded 5' primer and a J-beta primer mix. Every sample produced at least 2.5 million CDR3-containing paired-end reads. TCRdb re-analysed the 5' RACE reads in MiXCR, keeping a single row per CDR3 protein. The sample has over 950,000 distinct CDR3 sequences; just over 50% are singletons. V shed 3 bases and J 5 bases; nucleotides not matched to a gene: 9. The germline V gene has CDR1 SQVTM and CDR2 ANQGSEA. This CDR3 has 16 amino acids. The data derive from a study of blood T cells in healthy people across ages.

This rearrangement joins TRBV29-1 to TRBJ2-1, with TRBD2 matching over 11 bases. The sequencing sample was made of blood. This clonotype was sampled from a woman aged 60-70 years in good health. The CDR3 DNA reads TGCAGCGTTGATCCCCGGGGACTAGCGGTTAACAATGAGCAGTTCTTC. Translation: CSVDPRGLAVNNEQFF.